The next 6 T cell receptor beta chains were all read from a single sample in a study of OX40 agonist ivuxolimab in advanced cancers. Produced via immunoSEQ multiplex PCR; TCRdb's table is partial and in-frame only. Counted here are about 72,000 clones, more than 80% occurring once; the ten biggest clones make up approximately 0.91%. The source was CD4+ or CD8+ T cells sorted from blood, collected in a trial of the OX40 agonist ivuxolimab. These receptors were taken from an adult with an advanced solid tumor such as melanoma, head and neck, liver or kidney cancer.

This clone was detected only once. The CDR3 here is CASSPGGRAYEQYF. The CDR3 DNA is TGTGCCAGCAGCCCCGGTGGGCGGGCCTACGAGCAGTACTTC. This chain uses TRBV9 with TRBJ2-7; weak D call: TRBD2 (5 bases). There are 14 residues in the CDR3. Germline V CDR1 and CDR2: SGDLS, YYNGEE. V lost 4 bases and J 2 bases, leaving 13 bases between the germline ends.

The chain has TRBV19 and TRBJ2-1, with D hard to call. In germline, CDR1 is LNHDA, CDR2 SQIVND (reference sequence). V lost 7 bases and J 2 bases, leaving 9 bases between the germline ends. CDR3 length: 13 residues. The CDR3 region has the DNA TGTGCCAGTAACGGGCTTCCCTACAATGAGCAGTTCTTC. As protein: CASNGLPYNEQFF.

The V and J genes are TRBV6-1 and TRBJ2-1, with D tentatively TRBD1 or TRBD2 (5 bases each). The length of the CDR3 is 12 residues. Looked up from germline, CDR1 is MNHNS and CDR2 is SASEGT. V lost 5 bases and J 5 bases, leaving 7 bases between the germline ends. The CDR3 DNA sequence: TGTGCCAGCAGTTCGGGACACAATGAGCAGTTCTTC. Translation: CASSSGHNEQFF.

The chain has TRBV29-1 and TRBJ2-7; 7 bases are shared with TRBD2. This CDR3 has 16 amino acids. V shed 7 bases and J 0 bases; nucleotides not matched to a gene: 15. Germline loops: CDR1 SQVTM, CDR2 ANQGSEA. This CDR3 reads CSASNPTSFFSYEQYF. The CDR3 DNA follows: TGCAGCGCCTCCAACCCGACTAGCTTTTTCTCCTACGAGCAGTACTTC.

The rearrangement joins TRBV11-2 to TRBJ2-3, with TRBD1 identical over 9 bases. CDR1 and CDR2 from the germline V gene are SGHAT and FQNNGV. The CDR3 extends over 15 amino acids. V lost 5 bases and J lost 7; bases outside the gene matches: 10. CDR3 coding DNA: TGTGCCAGCAGCCGACTACAGGGGGCTCGGAATACGCAGTATTTT. It is translated as CASSRLQGARNTQYF.

This chain uses TRBV18 with TRBJ2-3; 8 positions agree with TRBD1. This CDR3 is 16 amino acids long. Germline V gives CDR1 KGHSH, CDR2 LQKENI. J gave up 1 base and V 3 bases, and 6 bases lay outside the gene matches. CDR3 in amino acids: CASSPLQGVGTDTQYF. The CDR3 DNA is TGTGCCAGCTCACCGCTACAGGGGGTGGGCACAGATACGCAGTATTTT.